This T cell receptor (beta chain) was identified during a study of blood T cells in healthy people across ages (dated by TCRdb to between 2015 and 2016). About the full investigation: In model experiments, roughly one uniquely barcoded TCR beta cDNA molecule per two T cells was captured by template switching. The study measured age-related changes in TCR beta repertoire diversity using deep sequencing normalized with unique cDNA molecular identifiers. To avoid experimental bias, donors of different ages were spread randomly across the sequencing lanes. Four age groups were formed from the donors: young (average about 15 years), middle-aged (approximately 39), aged (about 62) and long-lived (82). Two additional independent replicas of 1 million unique cDNA reads from the same blood draw were analyzed for two donors (one aged 18 to 30 and one aged 80 or older).

This clonotype was counted only a few times. Its antigen remains unidentified. No much larger clonotype is one base removed from it; base qualities were not supplied. The donors were 40 or so Caucasian individuals from Russia, aged 6 to 90 years, who were systemically healthy. Each donor gave 8 to 10 milliliters of peripheral blood, collected into EDTA-treated Vacutainer tubes. Ficoll-Paque density-gradient centrifugation was used to isolate PBMCs, with at least 6.5 million per sample. Trizol reagent was used to extract total RNA from the PBMCs, yielding at least 5 micrograms per sample. The percentages of naive CD45RAhigh/CD27high T cells were determined by flow cytometry on a PBMC aliquot from every donor. General findings and caveats noted by the study authors: Bulk unsorted PBMC profiling prevented conclusive comparison of naive and antigen-experienced compartments. Estimates of total diversity based on one million sequenced T cells were considered lower bounds and underestimates. The CMV infection status of donors was not known, potentially confounding age-related changes in expanded clonotypes. The long-lived group showed more naive CD4+ T cells, fewer expanded clones and increased TCR diversity than the aged group, suggesting age selection. A strong correlation was found between observed TCR beta diversity and the percentage of naive T cells measured by flow cytometry. Observed TCR beta diversity per million T cells fell roughly linearly with age, and a significant reduction was already apparent by age roughly 40.

Library preparation employed 5' RACE. Sequenced using an Illumina HiSeq 2500. A second PCR of roughly 7 to 11 cycles was performed with a sample-barcoded 5' primer and a J-beta primer mix. Each TCR beta cDNA molecule received a unique molecular identifier from a template-switch 5' adaptor carrying 12 random nucleotides. Each sample yielded at least 3 million CDR3-containing paired-end reads. First-strand cDNA synthesis was performed from all RNA using the Mint cDNA synthesis kit, with priming by a TRBC-specific oligonucleotide. Following uracil-DNA glycosylase treatment, a first 18-cycle PCR with universal primers M1SS and BC2_uni_R was performed on all cDNA. The authors processed their data as follows. For normalization, 1 million high-quality reads, each with a distinct molecular identifier, were randomly selected from each sample. Reads sharing molecular identifiers were discarded rather than binned into consensus sequences. MiTCR, with a Q25 quality threshold and the strictest error-elimination algorithm, was used for CDR3 identification, clonotype clustering and error correction. A nonparametric unseen species model using Euler transformation provided a lower-bound estimate of total TCR beta diversity. TCRdb handled the public reads itself, with Q25 trimming in fastp and clone calling in MiXCR, and kept productive beta chains. Each record represents a unique CDR3 protein, reported with the most common genes and DNA among its rows. TCRdb, not the authors, supplied the V and J calls. The sample includes 1.5 million to 1.9 million distinct CDR3 sequences, with 35% to 45% observed a single time. The top ten clonotypes cover about 3.8% of the sample.

CDR3 length: 13 amino acids, cysteine to phenylalanine. Of the read, only the CDR3 DNA is kept; its 39 bases are in frame from base 1. The germline V gene (reference sequence) provides CDR1 MNHEY and CDR2 SMNVEV. V lost 0 bases and J lost 7 bases; the stretch between them is 10 bases long. The sequence was obtained from a woman under 30 in good health. The sequenced material came from blood. The chain couples TRBV27 to TRBJ2-7; TRBD1 could be the D gene, as 5 bases match. The CDR3 loop reads CASSLSRAWEQYF. Here is the DNA: TGTGCCAGCAGTTTATCCAGGGCATGGGAGCAGTACTTC.